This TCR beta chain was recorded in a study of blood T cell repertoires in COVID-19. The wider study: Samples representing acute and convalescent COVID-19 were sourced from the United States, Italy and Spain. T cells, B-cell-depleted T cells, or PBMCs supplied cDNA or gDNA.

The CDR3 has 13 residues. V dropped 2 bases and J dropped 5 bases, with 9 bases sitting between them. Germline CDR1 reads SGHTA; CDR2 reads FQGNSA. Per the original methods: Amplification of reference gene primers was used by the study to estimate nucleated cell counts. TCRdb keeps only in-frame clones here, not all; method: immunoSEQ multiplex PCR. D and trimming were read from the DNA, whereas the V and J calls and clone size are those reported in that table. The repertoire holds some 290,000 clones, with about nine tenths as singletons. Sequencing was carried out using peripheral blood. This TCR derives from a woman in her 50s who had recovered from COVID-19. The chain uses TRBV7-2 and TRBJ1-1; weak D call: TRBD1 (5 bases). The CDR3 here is CASSLKRGTEAFF. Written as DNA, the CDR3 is TGTGCCAGCAGCTTAAAGCGGGGGACTGAAGCTTTCTTT.